Reported below is one T cell receptor (beta chain). Antigen unknown. The sample is drawn from a study of beta chain features in type 1 diabetes. Study findings and constraints: More deletions and fewer insertions at VDJ junctions were found in patients with type 1 diabetes. Moderate but significant shortening of TCRB CDR3s was recorded in all four CD4+ subsets from Type 1 diabetes patients.

The CDR3 loop spans 14 amino acids. V dropped 10 bases and J dropped 2; count of bases not matched to a gene: 7. Germline CDR1 LNHDA, CDR2 SQIVND (reference sequence). Sequenced material consisted of expressed TCRB transcripts (all of the isolated RNA was reverse transcribed). TCRdb keeps only in-frame clones here, not all; method: immunoSEQ multiplex PCR. The sample includes more than 550,000 clones, around 15% of them seen just once. The clonotype comes from a man aged 18 to 30 with type 1 diabetes. The rearrangement uses TRBV19 and TRBJ2-7, with TRBD2 matching 11 bases. The sequenced sample was naive CD4+ T cells from blood. The CDR3 DNA sequence: TGTGCCACTTTGACTAGCGGGAACCCCTACGAGCAGTACTTC. Amino acid sequence: CATLTSGNPYEQYF.